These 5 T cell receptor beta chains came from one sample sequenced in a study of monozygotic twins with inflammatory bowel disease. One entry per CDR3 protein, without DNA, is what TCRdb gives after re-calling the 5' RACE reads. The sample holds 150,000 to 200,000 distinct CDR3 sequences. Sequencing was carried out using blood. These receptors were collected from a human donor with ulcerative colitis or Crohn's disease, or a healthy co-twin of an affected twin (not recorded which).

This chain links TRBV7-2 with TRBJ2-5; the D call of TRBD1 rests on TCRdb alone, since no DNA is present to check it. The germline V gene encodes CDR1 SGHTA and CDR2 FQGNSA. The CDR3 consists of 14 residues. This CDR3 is CASTPRTRQETQYF.

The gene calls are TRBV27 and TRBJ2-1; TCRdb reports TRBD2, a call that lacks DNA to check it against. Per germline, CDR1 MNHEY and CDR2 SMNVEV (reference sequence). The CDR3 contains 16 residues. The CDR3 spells CASSLLTSGSSNEQFF.

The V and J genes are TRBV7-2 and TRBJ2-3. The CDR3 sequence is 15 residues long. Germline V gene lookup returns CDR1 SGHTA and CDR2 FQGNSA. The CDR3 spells CASSLVRSRADTQYF. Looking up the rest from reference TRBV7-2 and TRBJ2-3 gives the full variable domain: GAGVSQSPSNKVTEKGKDVELRCDPISGHTALYWYRQSLGQGLEFLIYFQGNSAPDKSGLPSDRFSAERTGGSVSTLTIQRTQQEDSAVYLCASSLVRSRADTQYFGPGTRLTVL.

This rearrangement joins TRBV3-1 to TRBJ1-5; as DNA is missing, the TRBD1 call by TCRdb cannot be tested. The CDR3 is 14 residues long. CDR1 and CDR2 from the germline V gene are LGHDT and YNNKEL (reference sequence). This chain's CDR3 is CASSAGHESQPQHF. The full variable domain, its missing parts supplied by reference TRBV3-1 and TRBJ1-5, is DTAVSQTPKYLVTQMGNDKSIKCEQNLGHDTMYWYKQDSKKFLKIMFSYNNKELIINETVPNRFSPKSPDKAHLNLHINSLELGDSAVYFCASSAGHESQPQHFGDGTRLSIL.

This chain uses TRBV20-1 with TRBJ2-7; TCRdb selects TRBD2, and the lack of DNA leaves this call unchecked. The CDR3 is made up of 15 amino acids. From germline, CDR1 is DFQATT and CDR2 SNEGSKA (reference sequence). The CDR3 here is CSAPRSGRGSYEQYF.